This TCR beta chain was documented in a study of blood T cells in healthy people across ages. In the study overall: T cells yielded about one barcoded beta molecule per two cells through template switching. Findings and caveats of the study: From one million sequenced T cells, diversity estimates were lower bounds.

Every sample had a minimum of 6.5 million PBMCs isolated. There are a few counts of this clonotype. Antigen specificity is unknown. PCR was performed a second time for about 7 to 11 cycles using a sample-barcoded 5' primer and a J-beta primer mix. Via MiXCR, TCRdb re-called the 5' RACE reads, giving one row per CDR3 protein. Of around 800,000 distinct CDR3 sequences detected, 46% appear once; the ten largest clones hold around a sixth. This clonotype was obtained from an elderly man in good health. The specimen was blood.

This CDR3 is CASSWDQPPQETQYF. CDR3 nucleotide sequence: TGCGCCAGCAGCTGGGACCAACCCCCACAAGAGACCCAGTACTTC. V gene TRBV5-1 combines with J gene TRBJ2-5; D is perhaps TRBD1 or TRBD2 (5 bases each). The V end lost 3 bases, the J end lost 2 bases, and 14 bases lay between the germline ends. Germline values: CDR1 SGHRS, CDR2 YFSETQ. The CDR3 is made up of 15 amino acids.